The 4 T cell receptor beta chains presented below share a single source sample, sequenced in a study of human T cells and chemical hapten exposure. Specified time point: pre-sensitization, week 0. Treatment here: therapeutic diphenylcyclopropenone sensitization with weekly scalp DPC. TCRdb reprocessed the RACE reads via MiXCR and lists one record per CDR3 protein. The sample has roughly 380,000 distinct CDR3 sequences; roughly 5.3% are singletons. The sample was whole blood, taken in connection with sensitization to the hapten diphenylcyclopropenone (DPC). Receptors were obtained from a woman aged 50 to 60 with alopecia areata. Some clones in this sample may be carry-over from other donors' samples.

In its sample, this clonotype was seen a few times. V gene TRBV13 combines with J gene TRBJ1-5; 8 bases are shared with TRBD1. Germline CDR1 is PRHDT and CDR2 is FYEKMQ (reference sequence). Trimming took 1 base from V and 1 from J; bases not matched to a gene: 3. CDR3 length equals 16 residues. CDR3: CASSLAGGTSNQPQHF. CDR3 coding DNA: TGTGCCAGCAGCTTAGCAGGGGGCACCAGCAATCAGCCCCAGCATTTT. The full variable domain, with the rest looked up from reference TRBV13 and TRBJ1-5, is AAGVIQSPRHLIKEKRETATLKCYPIPRHDTVYWYQQGPGQDPQFLISFYEKMQSDKGSIPDRFSAQQFSDYHSELNMSSLELGDSALYFCASSLAGGTSNQPQHFGDGTRLSIL.

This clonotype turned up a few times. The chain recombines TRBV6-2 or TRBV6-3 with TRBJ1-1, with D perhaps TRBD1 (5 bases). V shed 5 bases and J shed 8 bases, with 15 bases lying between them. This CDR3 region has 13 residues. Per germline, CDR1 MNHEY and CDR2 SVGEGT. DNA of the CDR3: TGTGCCAGCAGTCTGACAGCAACCGGGGAAGCTTTCTTT. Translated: CASSLTATGEAFF.

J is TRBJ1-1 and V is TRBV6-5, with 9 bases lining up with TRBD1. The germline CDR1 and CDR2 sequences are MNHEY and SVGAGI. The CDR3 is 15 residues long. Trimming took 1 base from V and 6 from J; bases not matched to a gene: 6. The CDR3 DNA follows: TGTGCCAGCAGTTACTTTGGGACAGGGAGCGCTGAAGCTTTCTTT. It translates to CASSYFGTGSAEAFF.

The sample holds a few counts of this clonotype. CDR3 sequence: CASSLEGVYSIQYF. As DNA, the CDR3 is TGTGCCAGCAGCTTAGAGGGGGTTTATAGCATTCAGTACTTC. This chain joins TRBV7-9 and TRBJ2-4; a weak D match, TRBD1 (6 bases). CDR1 is SEHNR and CDR2 is FQNEAQ in the germline V gene (reference sequence). CDR3 size: 14 residues. Trimming took off 1 base at V and 9 bases at J, with 13 bases between the two ends.